This T cell receptor (beta chain) is drawn from a study of PD-L1 blockade in urothelial cancer. Time point defined: pretreatment peripheral blood. This clone has just one count. Assay: immunoSEQ multiplex PCR; the TCRdb copy retains only in-frame clones and omits some. The data contain about 39,000 clones, roughly 92% of them singletons. The CDR3 contains 16 residues. The V gene lost 0 bases and the J gene lost 0 bases, with 11 bases spanning the gap. In germline, CDR1 is SGHDT, CDR2 YYEEEE. The chain links TRBV5-6 to TRBJ2-3; TRBD2 might be the D (6 bases). The specimen comprised PBMCs, sampled around atezolizumab (anti-PD-L1) treatment. This receptor was taken from a woman aged 60-75 years with urothelial cancer. The CDR3 sequence: CASSLDAGWSTDTQYF. CDR3 nucleotide sequence: TGTGCCAGCAGCTTGGATGCGGGATGGAGCACAGATACGCAGTATTTT.